A single sample is the source of the 27 T cell receptor beta chains below, sequenced in a study of Graves' ophthalmopathy and Graves' hyperthyroidism. Amplified material comprised TCR beta CDR3 regions derived from RNA transcripts. After a first-round RT-PCR with HTBI primers, a second-round multiplex PCR was run. TCRdb analysed the multiplex PCR reads with MiXCR anew, one entry per CDR3 protein. The sample lists about 640,000 distinct CDR3 sequences, more than 40% occurring once. The sequenced sample was peripheral blood. All receptors derive from an adult man with Graves' ophthalmopathy.

This clonotype was counted at least ten times. The V gene is TRBV19, the J gene TRBJ2-7; D is ambiguous. Germline V gene sequence: CDR1 LNHDA, CDR2 SQIVND (reference sequence). The CDR3 runs 13 residues. V lost 1 base and J lost 4, with 8 bases in between. The CDR3 sequence: CASSIVGGYEQYF. The CDR3 nucleotides read TGTGCCAGTAGTATAGTGGGTGGGTACGAGCAGTACTTC.

Many counts were recorded for this clonotype. The V call is TRBV12-3 or TRBV12-4, the J call TRBJ1-5; TRBD1 is a possible D gene (6 bases). V was pared by 3 bases and J by 2 bases, with 11 bases between. The CDR3 runs 15 residues. Written as DNA, the CDR3 is TGTGCCAGCAGTTTCTCAGGGGAGGGCAATCAGCCCCAGCATTTT. As protein: CASSFSGEGNQPQHF.

A remark on this clonotype: It may be a read error: a sequence one base away is much more abundant. Here the CDR3 omits its conserved ending phenylalanine or tryptophan, so a read error is the likely source. The chain couples TRBV10-3 to TRBJ2-7, with 8 bases matching TRBD1. This CDR3 region has 13 residues. The germline gives CDR1 ENHRY, CDR2 SYGVKD. Germline trimming cut 10 bases from V and 4 bases from J; bases unmatched to any gene: 9. For the CDR3, the DNA is TGTGCCAGCACTTCCCAGGGGGCGTACGAGCAGTACCTC. Translation: CASTSQGAYEQYL.

This clonotype was detected only a few times. At one end, the junction sequence differs from germline, possibly due to a read error. The chain is built from TRBV10-3 and TRBJ2-6, with 7 bases that match TRBD1. CDR1 is ENHRY, CDR2 SYGVKD, per germline. The CDR3 sequence is 18 residues long. The CDR3 protein is CASSLKRRQGAGANVLTF. The CDR3 DNA follows: TGTGCCAGCAGTTTAAAGCGCAGACAGGGAGCTGGGGCCAACGTCCTGACTTTC.

This clonotype appeared many times. The V call is TRBV2, the J call TRBJ1-6; D gene uncertain. Germline CDR1 and CDR2: SNHLY and FYNNEI. This CDR3 is built from 15 residues. V lost 7 bases and J 3 bases, leaving 13 bases between the germline ends. The chain's CDR3 is CASKVGGYYNSPLHF. In nucleotides, the CDR3 is TGTGCCAGCAAGGTTGGAGGCTACTATAATTCACCCCTCCACTTT.

About this clonotype itself: This may arise from a read error, as a much more abundant clone is one base away. The chain uses TRBV20-1 and TRBJ1-5; no reliable D call. There are 13 residues in the CDR3. Germline assignment: CDR1 DFQATT and CDR2 SNEGSKA (reference sequence). Trimming shortened V by 1 base and J by 7 bases, and 11 bases separated the two germline ends. The CDR3 protein is CSARGKVSQPQHF. The CDR3 nucleotides are TGCAGTGCTAGAGGAAAGGTCAGCCAGCCCCAGCATTTT.

This clonotype has at least ten counts. The rearrangement uses TRBV10-2 and TRBJ2-5; no definite D call. Trimming took 6 bases from V and 7 from J, leaving 15 bases between them. CDR3 length: 13 residues. The germline V gene has CDR1 WSHSY and CDR2 SAAADI. CDR3 loop: CASRESTKGTQYF. Written as DNA, the CDR3 is TGCGCCAGCAGGGAGAGCACAAAGGGGACCCAGTACTTC.

This clonotype was found many times. This chain uses TRBV2 with TRBJ1-2; the match to TRBD1 covers 8 bases. The CDR3 is made up of 13 amino acids. Losses at the gene ends were 6 bases for V and 3 bases for J; bases not matched to a gene: 3. The germline gives CDR1 SNHLY, CDR2 FYNNEI. The CDR3 DNA reads TGTGCCAGCAGGGTGGACAGGGACTATGGCTACACCTTC. This gives the protein CASRVDRDYGYTF. Full variable domain (rest looked up from reference TRBV2 and TRBJ1-2): EPEVTQTPSHQVTQMGQEVILRCVPISNHLYFYWYRQILGQKVEFLVSFYNNEISEKSEIFDDQFSVERPDGSNFTLKIRSTKLEDSAMYFCASRVDRDYGYTFGSGTRLTVV.

A few counts support this clonotype. The J gene is TRBJ2-2, the V gene TRBV4-1; TRBD1 agrees at 8 bases. CDR3 length: 14 residues. Germline V lookup: CDR1 MGHRA, CDR2 YSYEKL. V lost 8 bases and J lost 6; bases outside the gene matches: 8. The CDR3: CASQFAGGSGELFF. Here the CDR3 DNA reads TGCGCCAGCCAGTTCGCAGGGGGCTCCGGGGAGCTGTTTTTT.

Of note for this clonotype: Given a much more abundant clone one base away, this may be a read error. V is TRBV7-8 and J is TRBJ2-5; 7 bases align to TRBD1. Per germline, CDR1 SGHVS and CDR2 FQNEAQ. Unmatched junction bases numbered 5, after V lost 7 bases and J lost 0 bases. The CDR3 spans 14 residues. As DNA, the CDR3 is TGTGCCAGCATCTTCAGGGGGAACCAAGAGACCCAGTACTTC. Translating gives CASIFRGNQETQYF.

There are a few counts of this clonotype. Its ends do not fully match the called genes, so a read error is possible. J is TRBJ2-7 and V is TRBV10-3; 8 nucleotides align to TRBD1. The CDR3 spans 15 residues. Germline-derived CDR1 and CDR2 are ENHRY and SYGVKD. The CDR3 reads CASSYPGQGTYEQYF. The DNA of the CDR3 is TGTGCCAGCAGTTACCCCGGACAGGGCACCTACGAGCAGTACTTC.

This clonotype was detected many times. This sequence joins TRBV2 and TRBJ2-7; the D is unclear. V lost 5 bases and J 0 bases, leaving 11 bases between the germline ends. The CDR3 spans 14 residues. From germline, CDR1 is SNHLY and CDR2 FYNNEI. The CDR3 coding sequence is TGTGCCAGCAGTCGCGGCGCTAGCTCCTACGAGCAGTACTTC. Protein product: CASSRGASSYEQYF. The complete variable domain, with remaining parts taken from reference TRBV2 and TRBJ2-7, reads EPEVTQTPSHQVTQMGQEVILRCVPISNHLYFYWYRQILGQKVEFLVSFYNNEISEKSEIFDDQFSVERPDGSNFTLKIRSTKLEDSAMYFCASSRGASSYEQYFGPGTRLTVT.

V is TRBV29-1 and J is TRBJ1-2; TRBD1 aligns across 7 bases. The trim removed 8 bases at V and 4 bases at J, leaving 4 bases unmatched. The CDR3 has 11 amino acids. Germline lookup yields CDR1 SQVTM and CDR2 ANQGSEA. The CDR3 DNA sequence: TGCAGCTCGGGGACAGTCTATGGCTACACCTTC. Amino acids: CSSGTVYGYTF.

The chain links TRBV2 to TRBJ2-7; 8 nucleotides match TRBD1. Germline loops: CDR1 SNHLY, CDR2 FYNNEI. The V segment lost 6 bases and the J segment 7 bases; nucleotides outside the gene matches: 8. CDR3 size: 13 residues. The CDR3 DNA is TGTGCCAGCAGACCCGGACAGGGAAGGGAGCAGTACTTC. It codes for CASRPGQGREQYF.

The V and J genes are TRBV25-1 and TRBJ1-3; possible D gene TRBD1, 5 bases. V was pared by 3 bases and J by 0 bases, with 18 bases between. There are 18 residues in the CDR3. CDR1 is MGHDK, CDR2 SYGVNS, per germline. CDR3 loop: CASSEGTGLESSGNTIYF. The CDR3 DNA follows: TGTGCCAGCAGTGAGGGGACTGGTCTCGAGAGCTCTGGAAACACCATATATTTT.

The chain uses TRBV2 and TRBJ2-7; 8 bases line up with TRBD2. V was pared by 3 bases and J by 7 bases, with 11 bases of the junction left unmatched. CDR1 and CDR2 from the germline V gene are SNHLY and FYNNEI. The CDR3 is 15 amino acids. CDR3 residues: CASSDPAGDYNEQYF. In DNA form, the CDR3 reads TGTGCCAGCAGTGATCCAGCGGGGGACTACAATGAGCAGTACTTC.

This clonotype was detected ten times or more. This rearrangement joins TRBV29-1 to TRBJ1-2; D is perhaps TRBD1 (5 bases). CDR3 length: 12 residues. Trimming removed 4 bases from V and 3 bases from J, with 9 bases in between. Germline CDR1 and CDR2: SQVTM and ANQGSEA. This CDR3 is CSVVAGDYGYTF. The CDR3 DNA reads TGCAGCGTTGTCGCGGGGGACTATGGCTACACCTTC.

This chain joins TRBV7-2 and TRBJ2-5; TRBD2 might be the D (6 bases). CDR1 is SGHTA, CDR2 FQGNSA, per germline. V was clipped by 5 bases and J by 3 bases, with 16 bases between them. The CDR3 length is 15 residues. Written as DNA, the CDR3 is TGTGCCAGCAGCGCCCGGGGTGGGAGGAAAGAGACCCAGTACTTC. Protein: CASSARGGRKETQYF.

With regard to this clonotype: This could be a read error, since a much larger clone is one nucleotide away. No conserved phenylalanine or tryptophan is present at the end of the CDR3, so a read error is the likely explanation. The chain uses TRBV4-1 and TRBJ1-1; D is undetermined. This CDR3 is built from 13 residues. CDR1 is MGHRA, CDR2 YSYEKL, per germline. The V gene lost 1 base and the J gene lost 7 bases, with 10 bases spanning the gap. CDR3 in DNA: TGCGCCAGCAGCCAAGTCTACGGAGGTGAAGCTTTCCTT. Translated: CASSQVYGGEAFL.

Concerning this clonotype: Just one base apart from a much larger clone, this may be a read error. J is TRBJ2-5 and V is TRBV4-3; no reliable D call. CDR3 length: 13 residues. The germline V gene has CDR1 LGHNA and CDR2 YSLEER. The chain's CDR3 is CANSQDNEETQYF. CDR3 nucleotides: TGCGCCAACAGCCAAGATAACGAGGAGACCCAGTACTTC.

Comments on this clonotype: This may be a read error, as it is one base from a much larger clone. The rearrangement joins TRBV20-1 to TRBJ1-2; possible D gene TRBD1, 5 bases. The CDR3 is 13 amino acids. Germline CDR1 DFQATT, CDR2 SNEGSKA (reference sequence). CDR3: CSASGLLDGGCTF. The CDR3 coding sequence is TGCAGTGCTTCAGGGCTCCTGGATGGTGGCTGCACCTTC.

This clonotype was found many times. The V call is TRBV25-1, the J call TRBJ2-7; 9 nucleotides agree with TRBD2. This CDR3 is 15 amino acids long. Per germline, CDR1 MGHDK and CDR2 SYGVNS. With V trimmed by 7 bases and J by 2 bases, 9 bases remained unmatched. The CDR3 DNA reads as TGTGCCAGCACCCCACGGACTAGCGCGACCTACGAGCAGTACTTC. Residues: CASTPRTSATYEQYF.

The J gene is TRBJ2-5, the V gene TRBV25-1, with a possible D match to TRBD1 (5 bases). The V and J ends lost 4 bases and 2 bases respectively, with 11 bases between them. The germline V gene encodes CDR1 MGHDK and CDR2 SYGVNS. The CDR3 spans 14 residues. The CDR3 nucleotides read TGTGCCAGCAGTGCTAGGGGCGATCAAGAGACCCAGTACTTC. It is translated as CASSARGDQETQYF.

This clonotype was recorded at least ten times. The chain couples TRBV20-1 to TRBJ2-7; no firm D call. The ends were cut back, 4 bases at V and 2 bases at J, with 9 bases in the middle. Germline CDR1 DFQATT, CDR2 SNEGSKA (reference sequence). The CDR3 has 12 residues. In DNA, the CDR3 is TGCAGTGCTACCGACGGAGCCTACGAGCAGTACTTC. Translated, it gives CSATDGAYEQYF.

J is TRBJ2-7 and V is TRBV30, with 7 bases lining up with TRBD2. Losses at the gene ends were 4 bases for V and 5 bases for J; bases not matched to a gene: 8. The CDR3 length is 13 residues. Germline CDR1 GTSNPN, CDR2 SVGIG (reference sequence). The CDR3 nucleotides read TGTGCCTGGATGGTTGCGGGAGACGACGAGCAGTACTTC. Translated: CAWMVAGDDEQYF.

This clonotype was picked up a small number of times. The gene calls are TRBV7-2 and TRBJ2-7; TRBD1 agrees at 8 bases. CDR3 length: 15 residues. V dropped 5 bases and J dropped 1; count of bases not matched to a gene: 7. Germline V CDR1 and CDR2: SGHTA, FQGNSA. The DNA for the CDR3 is TGTGCCAGCAGCCACTTAGACAGGGGATCCTACGAGCAGTACTTC. Translation: CASSHLDRGSYEQYF.

The rearrangement joins TRBV27 to TRBJ1-4, with 7 positions matching TRBD1. V shed 4 bases, J shed 7 bases, and the junction held 9 bases outside the gene matches. In germline, CDR1 is MNHEY, CDR2 SMNVEV (reference sequence). This CDR3 has 15 residues. The CDR3 DNA is TGTGCCAGCAGTTCGACAGGGTTTAATAGTGAAAAACTGTTTTTT. This translates into CASSSTGFNSEKLFF.